The entry below gives a single T cell receptor beta chain sequence along with its context. Its cognate antigen is unknown. This specimen belongs to a study of OX40 agonist ivuxolimab in advanced cancers. At the level of the study: Patients were infused with ivuxolimab every 2 weeks at 0.01 to 10 mg/kg. Patients with prior anti-PD-1, anti-PD-L1 or anti-CTLA-4 therapy were eligible; less than 50% had some.

Study-wide findings and caveats: The 0.1-3.0 mg/kg partial responders had among the lowest clonal expansion.

Sequencing used immunoSEQ multiplex PCR; TCRdb keeps in-frame clones, though not all of them. The table has about 95,000 clones, approximately 89% seen once. In germline, CDR1 is LGHNA, CDR2 YNFKEQ. CDR3 length equals 17 residues. After removal of 0 bases from V and 2 bases from J, the junction contained 8 bases not matched to a gene. Patients with a history of autoimmune disease or on systemic immunosuppression were excluded. The sequence was collected from an adult with an advanced solid tumor such as melanoma, head and neck, liver or kidney cancer. The genes are TRBV4-2 and TRBJ2-3; 7 bases are a match to TRBD2. The sequencing used CD4+ or CD8+ T cells sorted from blood, collected in a trial of the OX40 agonist ivuxolimab. The CDR3 region is CASSQDRPAGNTDTQYF. CDR3 bases: TGTGCCAGCAGCCAAGACAGGCCAGCGGGGAACACAGATACGCAGTATTTT.